The clone carrying this TCR beta chain came up a few times. Its matching antigen is unknown. These data originate in a study of T cell repertoires in cytomegalovirus infection. Looking at the study overall: Indicated by public TCR beta signatures were CMV infection and matching HLA type.

From germline, CDR1 is SGHRS and CDR2 YFSETQ. V dropped 3 bases and J dropped 2; count of bases not matched to a gene: 10. CDR3 length: 16 residues. General observations from the study: CMV-specific HLA-C-restricted TCR beta clonotypes dominated the ex vivo response. Summed public TCR beta family frequency identified CMV carriers bearing the relevant HLA.

TCRdb fed the reads into MiXCR, producing one record per CDR3 protein. The sample contains some 320,000 distinct CDR3 sequences, about 28% of which appear only once. The specimen comprised cultured PBMCs, sampled from culture after CMV antigen stimulation. The TCR originated in a human donor in good health (CMV status not recorded). Some clones in this sample may be carry-over from other donors' samples. This chain joins TRBV5-1 and TRBJ2-7; 8 nucleotides align to TRBD2. Written as DNA, the CDR3 is TGCGCCAGCAGCTCCCGCCGAGGCGGGAGGACCTACGAGCAGTACTTC. Translated: CASSSRRGGRTYEQYF.